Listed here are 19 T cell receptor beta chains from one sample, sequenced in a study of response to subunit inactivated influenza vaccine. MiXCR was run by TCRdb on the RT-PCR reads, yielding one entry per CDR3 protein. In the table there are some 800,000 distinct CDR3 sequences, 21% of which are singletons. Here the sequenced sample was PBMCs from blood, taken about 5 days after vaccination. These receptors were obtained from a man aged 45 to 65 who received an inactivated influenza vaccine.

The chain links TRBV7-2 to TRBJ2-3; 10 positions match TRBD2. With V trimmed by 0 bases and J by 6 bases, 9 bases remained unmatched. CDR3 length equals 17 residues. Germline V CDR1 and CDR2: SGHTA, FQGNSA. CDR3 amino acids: CASSLARASGRLDTQYF. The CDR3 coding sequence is TGTGCCAGCAGCTTAGCGCGGGCTAGCGGGAGATTGGATACGCAGTATTTT.

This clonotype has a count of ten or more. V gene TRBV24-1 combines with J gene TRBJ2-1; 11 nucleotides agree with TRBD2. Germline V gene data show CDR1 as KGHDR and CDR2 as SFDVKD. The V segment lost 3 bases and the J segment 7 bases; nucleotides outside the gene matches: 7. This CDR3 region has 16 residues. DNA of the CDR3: TGTGCCACCAGTGATCGGGGCTGGACTAGCGGGAATGAGCAGTTCTTC. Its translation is CATSDRGWTSGNEQFF.

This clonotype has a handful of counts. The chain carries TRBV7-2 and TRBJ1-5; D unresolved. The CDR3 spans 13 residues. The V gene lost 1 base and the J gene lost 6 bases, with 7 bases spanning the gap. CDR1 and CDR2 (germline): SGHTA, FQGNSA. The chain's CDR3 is CASSLERTQPQHF. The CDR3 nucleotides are TGTGCCAGCAGCTTAGAGCGGACTCAGCCCCAGCATTTT.

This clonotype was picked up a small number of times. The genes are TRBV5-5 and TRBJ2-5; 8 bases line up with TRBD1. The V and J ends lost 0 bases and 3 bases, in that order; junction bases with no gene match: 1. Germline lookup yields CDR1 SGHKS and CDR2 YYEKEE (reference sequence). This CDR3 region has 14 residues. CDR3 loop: CASSLVQGEETQYF. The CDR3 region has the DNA TGTGCCAGCAGCTTGGTACAGGGGGAAGAGACCCAGTACTTC.

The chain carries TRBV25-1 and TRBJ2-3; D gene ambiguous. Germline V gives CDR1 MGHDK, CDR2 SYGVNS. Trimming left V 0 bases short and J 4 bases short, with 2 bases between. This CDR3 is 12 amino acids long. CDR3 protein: CASSEYPDTQYF. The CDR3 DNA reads TGTGCCAGCAGTGAATACCCAGATACGCAGTATTTT.

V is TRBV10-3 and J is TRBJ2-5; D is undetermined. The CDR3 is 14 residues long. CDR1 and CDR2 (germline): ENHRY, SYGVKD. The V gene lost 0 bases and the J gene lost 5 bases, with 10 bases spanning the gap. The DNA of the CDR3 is TGTGCCATCAGTGAGTCGTCGACCGGGGAGACCCAGTACTTC. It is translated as CAISESSTGETQYF.

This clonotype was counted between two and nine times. The CDR3 is CASSLGTSGRVRGTQYF. CDR3 DNA sequence: TGTGCCAGCAGCTTAGGGACTAGCGGGAGGGTCCGGGGGACGCAGTATTTT. The chain combines TRBV7-9 with TRBJ2-3, with 15 bases aligning to TRBD2. Germline V lookup: CDR1 SEHNR, CDR2 FQNEAQ (reference sequence). Trimming at V came to 1 base and at J to 9 bases, leaving 8 bases not matched to a gene. There are 17 residues in the CDR3. Filled out from reference TRBV7-9 and TRBJ2-3, the complete variable domain reads DTGVSQNPRHKITKRGQNVTFRCDPISEHNRLYWYRQTLGQGPEFLTYFQNEAQLEKSRLLSDRFSAERPKGSFSTLEIQRTEQGDSAMYLCASSLGTSGRVRGTQYFGPGTRLTVL.

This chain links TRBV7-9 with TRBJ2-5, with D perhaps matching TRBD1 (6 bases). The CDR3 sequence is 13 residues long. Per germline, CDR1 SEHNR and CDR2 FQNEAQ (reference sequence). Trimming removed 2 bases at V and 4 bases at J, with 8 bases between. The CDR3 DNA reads TGTGCCAGCAGCTTAATGGGGGCAGAGACCCAGTACTTC. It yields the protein CASSLMGAETQYF.

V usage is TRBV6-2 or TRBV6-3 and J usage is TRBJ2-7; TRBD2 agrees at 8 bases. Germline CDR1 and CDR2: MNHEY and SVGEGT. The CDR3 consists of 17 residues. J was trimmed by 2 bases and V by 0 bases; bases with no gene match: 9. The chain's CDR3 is CASSYSQDSGDPYEQYF. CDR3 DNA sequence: TGTGCCAGCAGTTACTCCCAGGATAGCGGGGATCCCTACGAGCAGTACTTC.

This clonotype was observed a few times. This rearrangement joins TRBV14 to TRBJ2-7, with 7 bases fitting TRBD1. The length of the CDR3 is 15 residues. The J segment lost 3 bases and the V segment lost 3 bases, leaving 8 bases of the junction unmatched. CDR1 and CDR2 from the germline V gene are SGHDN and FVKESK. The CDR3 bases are TGTGCCAGCAGCCAGGAAGACAGGGCCCACTACGAGCAGTACTTC. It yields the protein CASSQEDRAHYEQYF.

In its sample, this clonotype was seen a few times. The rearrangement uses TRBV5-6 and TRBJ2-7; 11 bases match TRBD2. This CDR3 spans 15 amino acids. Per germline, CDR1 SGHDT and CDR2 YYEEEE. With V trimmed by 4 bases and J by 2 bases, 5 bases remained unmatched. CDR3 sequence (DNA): TGTGCCAGCAGCCTTCGACTAGCGGGAACCTACGAGCAGTACTTC. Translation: CASSLRLAGTYEQYF.

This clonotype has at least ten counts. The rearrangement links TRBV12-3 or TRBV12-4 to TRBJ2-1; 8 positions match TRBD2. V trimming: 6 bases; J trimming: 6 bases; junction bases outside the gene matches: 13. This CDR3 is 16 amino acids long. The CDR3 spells CASSSTGLGRSNEQFF. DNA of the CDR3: TGTGCCAGCAGCTCTACGGGACTAGGCCGTAGCAATGAGCAGTTCTTC.

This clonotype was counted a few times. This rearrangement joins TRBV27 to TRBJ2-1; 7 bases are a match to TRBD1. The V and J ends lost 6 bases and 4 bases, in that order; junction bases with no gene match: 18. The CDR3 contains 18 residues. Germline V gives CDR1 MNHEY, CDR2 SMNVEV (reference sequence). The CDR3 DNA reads TGTGCCAGCAGCTCGACAGGGACCTACGGATATTCTTACAATGAGCAGTTCTTC. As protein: CASSSTGTYGYSYNEQFF.

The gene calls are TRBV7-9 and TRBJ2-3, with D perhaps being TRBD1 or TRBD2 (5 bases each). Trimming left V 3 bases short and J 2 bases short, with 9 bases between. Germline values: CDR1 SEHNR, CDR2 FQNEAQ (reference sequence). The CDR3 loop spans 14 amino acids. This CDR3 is CASSFRGPTDTQYF. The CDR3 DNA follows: TGTGCCAGCAGCTTCCGGGGACCCACAGATACGCAGTATTTT.

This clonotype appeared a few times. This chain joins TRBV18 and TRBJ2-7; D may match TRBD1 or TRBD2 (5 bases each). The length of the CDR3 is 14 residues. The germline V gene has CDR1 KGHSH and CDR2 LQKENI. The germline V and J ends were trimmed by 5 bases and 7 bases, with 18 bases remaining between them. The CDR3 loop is CASSLRDPQEEQYF. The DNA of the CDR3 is TGTGCCAGCTCATTAAGGGACCCCCAGGAGGAGCAGTACTTC.

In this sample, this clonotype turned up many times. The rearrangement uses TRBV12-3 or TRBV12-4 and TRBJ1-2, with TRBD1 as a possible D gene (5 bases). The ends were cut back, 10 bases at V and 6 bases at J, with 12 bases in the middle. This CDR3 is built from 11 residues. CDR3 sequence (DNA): TGTGCCAATCTGGGGGACCATGGCTACACCTTC. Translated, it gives CANLGDHGYTF.

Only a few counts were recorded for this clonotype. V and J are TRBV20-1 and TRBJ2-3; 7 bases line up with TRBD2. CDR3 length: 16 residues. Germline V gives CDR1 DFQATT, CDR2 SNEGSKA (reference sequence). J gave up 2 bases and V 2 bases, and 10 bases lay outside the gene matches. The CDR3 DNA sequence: TGCAGTGCTAGACCGCTAACTAGCGTTCTCACAGATACGCAGTATTTT. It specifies CSARPLTSVLTDTQYF.

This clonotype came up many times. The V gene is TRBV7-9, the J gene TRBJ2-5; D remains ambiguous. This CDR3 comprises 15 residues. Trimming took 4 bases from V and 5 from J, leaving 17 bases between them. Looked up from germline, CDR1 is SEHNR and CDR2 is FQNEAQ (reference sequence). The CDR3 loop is CASSSTFGPLETQYF. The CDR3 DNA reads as TGTGCCAGCAGCTCGACATTCGGGCCTTTGGAGACCCAGTACTTC.

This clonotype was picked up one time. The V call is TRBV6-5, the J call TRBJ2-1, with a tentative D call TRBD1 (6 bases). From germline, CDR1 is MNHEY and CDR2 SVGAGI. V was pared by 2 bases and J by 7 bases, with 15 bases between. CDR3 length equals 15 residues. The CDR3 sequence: CASSYGGYRENEQFF. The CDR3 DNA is TGTGCCAGCAGTTACGGTGGGTACAGGGAAAATGAGCAGTTCTTC.